This T cell receptor (beta chain) was recovered during a study of brain T cells in children with intractable seizures. This CDR3 is built from 15 residues. Germline V gene sequence: CDR1 MNHEY, CDR2 SVGAGI. The ends lost 6 bases at V and 2 bases at J; junction bases unmatched: 9. Time point given: blood from clinic visit 5 months post-surgery; TSC patient then seizure free. Sequencing was limited to surgery cases with top T cell transcript signatures in brain tissue. Here immunoSEQ multiplex PCR was the method, and the copy in TCRdb shows in-frame clones only, minus some. The repertoire consists of about 350,000 clones, with about 94% occurring once and the leading ten covering approximately 5%.

This sequence joins TRBV6-5 and TRBJ2-7, with TRBD1 matching over 8 bases. Source: peripheral blood, taken more than 4 months after surgery. The TCR was taken from a boy under two years old with tuberous sclerosis and intractable seizures. The CDR3 region is CASRPNRGLTYEQYF. As DNA, the CDR3 is TGTGCCAGCAGACCCAACAGGGGGTTAACCTACGAGCAGTACTTC.